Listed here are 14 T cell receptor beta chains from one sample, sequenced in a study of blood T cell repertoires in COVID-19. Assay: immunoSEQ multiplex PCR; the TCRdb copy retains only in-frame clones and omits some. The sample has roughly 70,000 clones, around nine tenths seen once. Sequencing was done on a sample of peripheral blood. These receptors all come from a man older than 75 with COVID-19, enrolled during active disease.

CDR3 sequence: CASSKGTPRETQYF. The DNA for the CDR3 is TGTGCCAGCAGTAAAGGGACTCCGCGGGAGACCCAGTACTTC. The rearrangement joins TRBV6-2 or TRBV6-3 to TRBJ2-5; D possibly corresponds to TRBD2 (6 bases). From germline, CDR1 is MNHEY and CDR2 SVGEGT. With 5 bases removed from V and 5 bases from J, the gap between germline ends came to 15 bases. This CDR3 has 14 amino acids.

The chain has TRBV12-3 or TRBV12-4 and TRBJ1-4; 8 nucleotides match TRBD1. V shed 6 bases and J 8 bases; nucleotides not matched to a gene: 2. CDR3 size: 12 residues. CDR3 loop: CASRQGGEKLFF. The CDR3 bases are TGTGCCAGCAGACAGGGGGGGGAAAAACTGTTTTTT.

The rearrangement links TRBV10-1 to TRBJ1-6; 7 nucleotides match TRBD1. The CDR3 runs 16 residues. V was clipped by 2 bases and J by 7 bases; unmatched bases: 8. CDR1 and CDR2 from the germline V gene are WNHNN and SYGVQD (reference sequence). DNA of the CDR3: TGCGCCAGCAGTGAGCCTCCGGGACAGCCAAATTCACCCCTCCACTTT. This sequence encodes CASSEPPGQPNSPLHF.

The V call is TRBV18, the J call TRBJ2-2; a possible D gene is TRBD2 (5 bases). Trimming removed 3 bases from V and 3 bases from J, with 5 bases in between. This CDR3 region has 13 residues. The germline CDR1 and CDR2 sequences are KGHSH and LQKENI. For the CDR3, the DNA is TGTGCCAGCTCACCGAGGGACACCGGGGAGCTGTTTTTT. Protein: CASSPRDTGELFF.

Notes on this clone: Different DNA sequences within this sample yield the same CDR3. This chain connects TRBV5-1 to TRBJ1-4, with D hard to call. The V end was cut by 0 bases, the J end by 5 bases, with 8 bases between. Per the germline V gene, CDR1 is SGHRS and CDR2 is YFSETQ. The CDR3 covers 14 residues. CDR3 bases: TGCGCCAGCAGCTTGGGTTCGGGAAATGAAAAACTGTTTTTT. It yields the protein CASSLGSGNEKLFF. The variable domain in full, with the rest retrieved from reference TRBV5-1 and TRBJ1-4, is KAGVTQTPRYLIKTRGQQVTLSCSPISGHRSVSWYQQTPGQGLQFLFEYFSETQRNKGNFPGRFSGRQFSNSRSEMNVSTLELGDSALYLCASSLGSGNEKLFFGSGTQLSVL.

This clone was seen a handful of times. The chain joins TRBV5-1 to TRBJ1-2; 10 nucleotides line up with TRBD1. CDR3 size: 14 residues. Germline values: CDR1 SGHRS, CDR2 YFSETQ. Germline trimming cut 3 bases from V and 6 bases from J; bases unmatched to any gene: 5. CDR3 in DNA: TGCGCCAGCAGCTGGGAGACAGGGGGCGATGGCTACACCTTC. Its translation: CASSWETGGDGYTF. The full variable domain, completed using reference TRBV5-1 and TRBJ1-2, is KAGVTQTPRYLIKTRGQQVTLSCSPISGHRSVSWYQQTPGQGLQFLFEYFSETQRNKGNFPGRFSGRQFSNSRSEMNVSTLELGDSALYLCASSWETGGDGYTFGSGTRLTVV.

The CDR3 loop reads CASESYNEQFF. CDR3 DNA sequence: TGTGCCTCGGAGTCCTACAATGAGCAGTTCTTC. The chain uses TRBV10-3 and TRBJ2-1, with unresolved D. Trimming shortened V by 11 bases and J by 1 base, and 6 bases separated the two germline ends. This CDR3 region has 11 residues. In germline, CDR1 is ENHRY, CDR2 SYGVKD.

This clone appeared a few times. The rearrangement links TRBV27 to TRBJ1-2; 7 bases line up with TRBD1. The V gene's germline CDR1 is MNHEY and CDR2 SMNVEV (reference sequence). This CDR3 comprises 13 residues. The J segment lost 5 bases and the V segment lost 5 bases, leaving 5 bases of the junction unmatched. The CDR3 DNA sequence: TGTGCCAGCAGTCCGACAGGGTTGTATGGCTACACCTTC. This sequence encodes CASSPTGLYGYTF.

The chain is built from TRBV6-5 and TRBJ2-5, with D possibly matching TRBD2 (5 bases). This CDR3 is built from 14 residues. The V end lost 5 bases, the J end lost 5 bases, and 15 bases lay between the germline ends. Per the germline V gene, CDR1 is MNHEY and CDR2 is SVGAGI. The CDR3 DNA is TGTGCCAGCAGTCCCGGGCGAAGAGGGGAGACCCAGTACTTC. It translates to CASSPGRRGETQYF.

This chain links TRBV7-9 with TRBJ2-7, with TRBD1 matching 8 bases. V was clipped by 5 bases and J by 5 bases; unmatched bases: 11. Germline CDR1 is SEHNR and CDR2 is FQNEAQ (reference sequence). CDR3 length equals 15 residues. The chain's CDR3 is CASSPPRDRQDEQYF. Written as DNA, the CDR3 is TGTGCCAGCAGCCCCCCCCGGGACAGGCAAGACGAGCAGTACTTC.

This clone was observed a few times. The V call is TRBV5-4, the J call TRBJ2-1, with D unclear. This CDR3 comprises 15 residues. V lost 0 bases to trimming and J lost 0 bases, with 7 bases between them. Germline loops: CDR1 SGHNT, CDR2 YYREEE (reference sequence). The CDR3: CASSLDWSSYNEQFF. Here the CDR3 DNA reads TGTGCCAGCAGCTTGGACTGGAGCTCCTACAATGAGCAGTTCTTC.

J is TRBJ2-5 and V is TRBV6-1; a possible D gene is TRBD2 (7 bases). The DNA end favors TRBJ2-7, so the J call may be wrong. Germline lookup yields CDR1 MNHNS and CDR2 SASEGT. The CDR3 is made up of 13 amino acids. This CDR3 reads CASSEGGRVEQYF. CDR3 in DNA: TGTGCCAGCAGTGAGGGGGGGCGCGTCGAGCAGTACTTC.

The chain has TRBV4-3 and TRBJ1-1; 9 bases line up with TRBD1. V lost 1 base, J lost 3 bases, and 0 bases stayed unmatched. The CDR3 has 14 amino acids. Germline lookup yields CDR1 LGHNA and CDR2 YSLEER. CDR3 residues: CASSQGQGDTEAFF. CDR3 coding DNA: TGCGCCAGCAGCCAAGGACAGGGGGACACTGAAGCTTTCTTT.

The CDR3 here is CASSGQGAASNQPQHF. In DNA, the CDR3 is TGTGCCAGCAGTGGACAGGGGGCTGCTAGCAATCAGCCCCAGCATTTT. V is TRBV28 and J is TRBJ1-5, with TRBD1 identical over 11 bases. Looked up from germline, CDR1 is MDHEN and CDR2 is SYDVKM. With 5 bases clipped from V and 0 bases from J, the junction kept 3 bases outside the gene matches. The CDR3 extends over 16 amino acids.